A single sample is the source of the 20 T cell receptor beta chains below, sequenced in a study of shared clonotypes between healthy human individuals (TCRdb year 2020). The method was the immunoSEQ multiplex PCR assay. TCRdb limited this immuneACCESS table to in-frame rearrangements with V and J called. A share of clones is missing; checked studies link under half to unresolved V genes, and the rest is unexplained. The sample has millions of clones on record, 93% of them singletons. Jointly, the top ten make up roughly 0.36% of the sample. Sequencing was performed on naive CD4+ T cells from PBMCs. The cell subset or site label for this specimen denotes: CD45RA+ positively selected. The receptors originated from a young man in good health. Some clones in this sample may be carry-over from other donors' samples.

The chain carries TRBV29-1 and TRBJ2-4; no clear D. V was cut by 3 bases and J by 7 bases, with 13 bases left in between. CDR1 SQVTM and CDR2 ANQGSEA come from the germline V gene. The CDR3 totals 13 residues. The CDR3 region is CSVEGKFRNIQYF. In DNA form, the CDR3 reads TGCAGCGTTGAGGGAAAATTCAGGAACATTCAGTACTTC.

The V and J genes are TRBV28 and TRBJ2-5; maybe TRBD2 (7 bases). In germline, CDR1 is MDHEN, CDR2 SYDVKM. The V end was cut by 11 bases, the J end by 4 bases, with 17 bases between. This CDR3 is built from 13 residues. CDR3 in DNA: TGTGCCGGTGGGGGGGGCTGGGGAGAGACCCAGTACTTC. As protein: CAGGGGWGETQYF.

Points on this clone: The sample contains more than one DNA sequence encoding this CDR3. The chain carries TRBV19 and TRBJ1-1, with TRBD1 matching over 10 bases. V lost 4 bases and J lost 4; bases outside the gene matches: 3. Germline V gene data show CDR1 as LNHDA and CDR2 as SQIVND (reference sequence). The CDR3 length is 14 residues. The CDR3 nucleotides read TGTGCCAGTAGTAGGGACAGGGGCGGCACTGAAGCTTTCTTT. Its protein is CASSRDRGGTEAFF.

The chain carries TRBV5-1 and TRBJ2-7, with 9 positions matching TRBD1. Germline CDR1 is SGHRS and CDR2 is YFSETQ. The J segment lost 6 bases and the V segment lost 7 bases, leaving 8 bases of the junction unmatched. The CDR3 spans 13 residues. Written as DNA, the CDR3 is TGCGCCAGCGCCCCCGGGACAGGGTTCGAGCAGTACTTC. Protein sequence: CASAPGTGFEQYF.

Worth noting for this clone: Other DNA variants within this sample encode the same CDR3. The chain recombines TRBV7-3 with TRBJ2-2; D is unresolved. Germline V gene data show CDR1 as SGHTA and CDR2 as FQGTGA. V dropped 5 bases and J dropped 6 bases, with 7 bases sitting between them. The CDR3 spans 12 residues. The CDR3 coding sequence is TGTGCCAGCAGCCTCAGTGCCGGGGAGCTGTTTTTT. Amino acids: CASSLSAGELFF.

The chain combines TRBV29-1 with TRBJ2-5, with TRBD1 matching over 10 bases. Germline V gives CDR1 SQVTM, CDR2 ANQGSEA. The CDR3 length is 13 residues. The V and J ends lost 4 bases and 5 bases, in that order; junction bases with no gene match: 4. The CDR3 is CSVGQGAWETQYF. The CDR3 DNA reads TGCAGCGTTGGACAGGGGGCCTGGGAGACCCAGTACTTC.

The chain has TRBV4-1 and TRBJ2-1; 8 positions agree with TRBD2. The germline V gene has CDR1 MGHRA and CDR2 YSYEKL. CDR3 length: 16 residues. The ends lost 6 bases at V and 0 bases at J; junction bases unmatched: 7. The CDR3 DNA is TGCGCCAGCAGGGACACTAGCGGTAGCTCCTACAATGAGCAGTTCTTC. Its protein product is CASRDTSGSSYNEQFF.

This rearrangement joins TRBV5-1 to TRBJ2-1; D is ambiguous. V dropped 0 bases and J dropped 10 bases, with 20 bases sitting between them. CDR3 length: 16 amino acids. Germline V gives CDR1 SGHRS, CDR2 YFSETQ. CDR3 region: CASSLDNGPPLGEQFF. The CDR3 bases are TGCGCCAGCAGCTTGGATAATGGACCCCCTCTCGGGGAGCAGTTCTTC.

The CDR3 DNA reads TGTGCCAGCAGCTCGAGAGGGACAGGGGACTATGGCTACACCTTC. It yields the protein CASSSRGTGDYGYTF. The J gene is TRBJ1-2, the V gene TRBV9; 10 bases fit TRBD1. Germline V lookup: CDR1 SGDLS, CDR2 YYNGEE. V shed 4 bases, J shed 3 bases, and the junction held 6 bases outside the gene matches. The CDR3 spans 15 residues.

This clone appeared once. The chain is built from TRBV27 and TRBJ2-7; a possible D gene is TRBD2 (6 bases). The CDR3 runs to 13 residues. CDR1 is MNHEY, CDR2 SMNVEV, per germline (reference sequence). Between the trimmed V and J ends, which lost 6 bases and 3 bases, there was a span of 12 bases. Written as DNA, the CDR3 is TGTGCCAGCAGGGGGAGGAGGGTCTACGAGCAGTACTTC. As protein: CASRGRRVYEQYF.

The table lists this clone with many counts. The genes are TRBV27 and TRBJ2-7; 10 bases match TRBD2. Germline CDR1 MNHEY, CDR2 SMNVEV (reference sequence). This CDR3 has 15 amino acids. J gave up 2 bases and V 2 bases, and 3 bases lay outside the gene matches. CDR3 nucleotides: TGTGCCAGCAGTTTACCTAGCGGGGGACCCTACGAGCAGTACTTC. Amino acids: CASSLPSGGPYEQYF.

The chain uses TRBV6-5 and TRBJ1-2; D unclear. Trimming shortened V by 6 bases and J by 8 bases, and 16 bases separated the two germline ends. This CDR3 comprises 13 residues. The germline V gene encodes CDR1 MNHEY and CDR2 SVGAGI. The CDR3 bases are TGTGCCAGCAGGTTACGGCAGGACGGCGGCTACACCTTC. Its translation: CASRLRQDGGYTF.

This clone appeared a single time. This CDR3 is also generated by other DNA sequences in the sample. The chain recombines TRBV28 with TRBJ1-1; D gene ambiguous. The V gene lost 1 base and the J gene lost 3 bases, with 3 bases spanning the gap. CDR1 and CDR2 from the germline V gene are MDHEN and SYDVKM. CDR3 length equals 12 residues. The CDR3 DNA sequence: TGTGCCAGCAGTTTATTAGACACTGAAGCTTTCTTT. Translation gives CASSLLDTEAFF.

The rearrangement links TRBV28 to TRBJ1-4; tentative D call: TRBD1 (5 bases). Germline CDR1 reads MDHEN; CDR2 reads SYDVKM. The CDR3 extends over 15 amino acids. Trimming took off 5 bases at V and 7 bases at J, with 17 bases between the two ends. CDR3 loop: CASSPGTVGAEKLFF. In DNA form, the CDR3 reads TGTGCCAGCAGTCCCGGGACGGTTGGAGCTGAAAAACTGTTTTTT.

On this clone itself: Additional DNA sequences in this sample encode the identical CDR3. The rearrangement links TRBV5-1 to TRBJ2-6; D is unresolved. The germline V gene has CDR1 SGHRS and CDR2 YFSETQ. The V end was cut by 3 bases, the J end by 2 bases, with 3 bases between. This CDR3 is 13 amino acids long. CDR3 protein: CASSSPGANVLTF. For the CDR3, the DNA is TGCGCCAGCAGCTCTCCTGGGGCCAACGTCCTGACTTTC.

This chain uses TRBV30 with TRBJ2-3; D gene unclear. CDR1 GTSNPN and CDR2 SVGIG come from the germline V gene (reference sequence). V was clipped by 0 bases and J by 3 bases, with 7 bases between them. The CDR3 spans 13 residues. CDR3 in amino acids: CAWSVIATDTQYF. Here the CDR3 DNA reads TGTGCCTGGAGTGTAATCGCTACAGATACGCAGTATTTT.

V gene TRBV30 combines with J gene TRBJ2-1, with 10 bases matching TRBD2. Germline loops: CDR1 GTSNPN, CDR2 SVGIG (reference sequence). V lost 4 bases, J lost 7 bases, and 10 bases stayed unmatched. This CDR3 has 15 residues. CDR3: CAWTSGLAKGNEQFF. The CDR3 DNA is TGTGCCTGGACGTCGGGACTAGCGAAGGGGAATGAGCAGTTCTTC.

The chain recombines TRBV5-5 with TRBJ2-5, with 7 bases lining up with TRBD1. Germline V CDR1 and CDR2: SGHKS, YYEKEE (reference sequence). This CDR3 has 16 residues. V lost 5 bases to trimming and J lost 5 bases; unmatched junction nucleotides: 15. The CDR3 DNA reads TGTGCCAGCAGATCCGAGCGAGGGGGCCGCGGGGAGACCCAGTACTTC. Translating it yields CASRSERGGRGETQYF.

The gene calls are TRBV5-1 and TRBJ1-1; D is unclear. The CDR3 has 14 amino acids. The V gene lost 4 bases and the J gene lost 5 bases, with 15 bases spanning the gap. Per germline, CDR1 SGHRS and CDR2 YFSETQ. The DNA of the CDR3 is TGCGCCAGCAGCCACCCGGAGGGTGGAACTGAAGCTTTCTTT. This translates into CASSHPEGGTEAFF.

The chain carries TRBV27 and TRBJ2-1; 8 bases map to TRBD1. The junction had 3 bases not matched to a gene; V was cut back by 0 bases and J by 8 bases. Germline CDR1 and CDR2: MNHEY and SMNVEV (reference sequence). The CDR3 has 14 residues. CDR3 protein: CASSLSRGRDEQFF. CDR3 in DNA: TGTGCCAGCAGTTTATCCAGGGGGCGGGATGAGCAGTTCTTC.